This T cell receptor beta chain is drawn from a study of CD8+CD57+ T cells in acquired aplastic anemia. This CDR3 is built from 15 residues. Trimming took 5 bases from V and 2 from J, leaving 16 bases between them. TCR beta VDJ and CDR3 profiling used genomic DNA as template. TCRdb redid the calling of the reads with MiXCR, one entry per CDR3 protein. The data contain about 220,000 distinct CDR3 sequences, almost 35% of them singletons. This clonotype was observed a handful of times. The rearrangement joins TRBV12-3 or TRBV12-4 to TRBJ2-7; D possibly corresponds to TRBD1 (6 bases). The sample comprised sorted CD4+, CD8+, or CD8+CD57+ T cells (not recorded which) from PBMCs. This receptor was obtained from a human donor in good health, serving as a control. CDR3 nucleotides: TGTGCCAGCAGTCCCACAGGGATCTTCACCTACGAGCAGTACTTC. Its protein is CASSPTGIFTYEQYF.